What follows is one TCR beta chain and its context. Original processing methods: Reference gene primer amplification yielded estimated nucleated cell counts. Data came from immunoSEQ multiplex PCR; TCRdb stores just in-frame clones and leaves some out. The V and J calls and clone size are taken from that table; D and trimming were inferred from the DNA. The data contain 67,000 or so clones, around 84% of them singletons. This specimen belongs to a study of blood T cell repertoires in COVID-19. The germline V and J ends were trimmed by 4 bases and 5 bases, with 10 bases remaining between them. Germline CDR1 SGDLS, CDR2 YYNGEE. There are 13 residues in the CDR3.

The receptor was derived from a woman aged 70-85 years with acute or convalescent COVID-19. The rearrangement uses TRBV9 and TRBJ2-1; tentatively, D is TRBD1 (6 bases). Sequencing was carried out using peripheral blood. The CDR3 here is CASSLDRNNEQFF. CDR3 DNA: TGTGCCAGCAGCCTGGACAGAAACAATGAGCAGTTCTTC.